This T cell receptor (beta chain) is from a study of T cells in Graves' hyperthyroidism and ophthalmopathy. Points on this clonotype: This could be a read error, since a much larger clone is one nucleotide away.

Template material for amplifying TCR beta CDR3 regions consisted of RNA transcripts. HTBI primers were used for first-round RT-PCR of the TCR CDR3. TCRdb reanalysed the multiplex PCR reads using MiXCR and keeps one entry per CDR3 protein. The profile shows around 300,000 distinct CDR3 sequences, roughly 14% of them singletons. The sequenced material came from blood. This clonotype originated in a woman in her 30s with Graves' hyperthyroidism.

The CDR3 nucleotides are TGTGCCAGCAGCTTAGAGTTTGACAGGAGTACAGATACGCAGTATTTT. Protein sequence: CASSLEFDRSTDTQYF. The gene calls are TRBV11-1 and TRBJ2-3; TRBD1 is a possible D gene (6 bases). Per the germline V gene, CDR1 is SGHAT and CDR2 is FQDESV (reference sequence). The V and J ends lost 1 base and 3 bases respectively, with 14 bases between them. This CDR3 has 16 residues.